This entry lists 22 T cell receptor beta chains sequenced from one sample in a study of identical twins. TCRdb re-analysed the 5' RACE reads in MiXCR, keeping a single row per CDR3 protein. The sample shows 430,000 or so distinct CDR3 sequences, approximately 25% of them seen only once. This same sample was also part of a study on T cells expressing NK-cell markers.

The sequenced sample was CD4+ T cells sorted from blood. The receptors were sampled from a woman aged 18-35 years in good health.

This clonotype was counted between two and nine times. J is TRBJ2-1 and V is TRBV7-2, with D tentatively TRBD2 (5 bases). The CDR3 runs to 14 residues. The germline gives CDR1 SGHTA, CDR2 FQGNSA. V lost 6 bases and J 6 bases, leaving 15 bases between the germline ends. The CDR3 DNA reads TGTGCCAGCAGTCGCCGTAGAGCGGTCAATGAGCAGTTCTTC. It yields the protein CASSRRRAVNEQFF.

This clonotype was counted only a few times. The CDR3 sequence: CASSQYAREIRLYF. DNA for the CDR3: TGTGCCAGCAGCCAATATGCCCGCGAAATAAGGCTGTACTTC. This chain links TRBV16 with TRBJ2-7; D remains ambiguous. V lost 1 base, J lost 12 bases, and 19 bases lay in between. Looked up from germline, CDR1 is KGHSY and CDR2 is FQNENV. This CDR3 is 14 amino acids long.

The V gene is TRBV6-5, the J gene TRBJ2-1; TRBD2 matches 8 bases. The germline CDR1 and CDR2 sequences are MNHEY and SVGAGI. The CDR3 covers 14 residues. With 4 bases clipped from V and 6 bases from J, the junction kept 5 bases outside the gene matches. CDR3 loop: CASSSFGLANEQFF. The DNA for the CDR3 is TGTGCCAGCAGTTCTTTTGGACTAGCCAATGAGCAGTTCTTC.

The chain links TRBV20-1 to TRBJ2-2; D is possibly TRBD1 or TRBD2 (5 bases each). V was shortened by 5 bases and J by 6 bases, with 13 bases between the two germline ends. CDR3 length: 13 residues. Germline lookup yields CDR1 DFQATT and CDR2 SNEGSKA (reference sequence). CDR3 coding DNA: TGCAGTGCTGCCCTCCAGGGACCCGGGGAGCTGTTTTTT. Its translation is CSAALQGPGELFF.

The V gene is TRBV11-2, the J gene TRBJ2-3; 9 bases are shared with TRBD1. From germline, CDR1 is SGHAT and CDR2 FQNNGV. The CDR3 spans 13 residues. V lost 6 bases, J lost 5 bases, and 3 bases stayed unmatched. The CDR3 nucleotides are TGTGCCAGCAGAGGACAGGGGCGAGATACGCAGTATTTT. Its protein product is CASRGQGRDTQYF.

This clonotype has just a few counts. The chain recombines TRBV3-1 with TRBJ2-1; the match to TRBD1 covers 10 bases. The junction had 8 bases not matched to a gene; V was cut back by 6 bases and J by 6 bases. Germline V CDR1 and CDR2: LGHDT, YNNKEL (reference sequence). The CDR3 runs to 15 residues. The DNA of the CDR3 is TGTGCCAGCAGGCCGGGACAGGGGTATGTCAATGAGCAGTTCTTC. This translates into CASRPGQGYVNEQFF.

A few counts support this clonotype. V usage is TRBV12-3 or TRBV12-4 and J usage is TRBJ2-3; TRBD2 aligns across 7 bases. The CDR3 covers 15 residues. V shed 6 bases and J 5 bases; nucleotides not matched to a gene: 11. In DNA, the CDR3 is TGTGCCAGCAGCTCCCGGGAGGACCACCTAGATACGCAGTATTTT. It is translated as CASSSREDHLDTQYF.

This clonotype was picked up one time. The V and J genes are TRBV29-1 and TRBJ2-3; D possibly corresponds to TRBD1 (6 bases). V gave up 8 bases and J gave up 2 bases, with 11 bases separating them. The germline CDR1 and CDR2 sequences are SQVTM and ANQGSEA. This CDR3 contains 12 residues. The CDR3 loop reads CSLRDNTDTQYF. The CDR3 DNA reads TGCAGCCTTCGGGACAACACAGATACGCAGTATTTT.

In its sample, this clonotype was seen a few times. The V gene is TRBV7-2, the J gene TRBJ2-5, with unresolved D. This CDR3 has 13 residues. From germline, CDR1 is SGHTA and CDR2 FQGNSA. V lost 2 bases, J lost 7 bases, and 11 bases lay in between. CDR3 protein: CASSLSPDGTQYF. The CDR3 DNA sequence: TGTGCCAGCAGCTTATCTCCGGATGGGACCCAGTACTTC. Using reference TRBV7-2 and TRBJ2-5 for the parts outside the CDR3, the full variable domain is GAGVSQSPSNKVTEKGKDVELRCDPISGHTALYWYRQSLGQGLEFLIYFQGNSAPDKSGLPSDRFSAERTGGSVSTLTIQRTQQEDSAVYLCASSLSPDGTQYFGPGTRLLVL.

The V and J genes are TRBV20-1 and TRBJ2-3; 11 nucleotides line up with TRBD2. There are 14 residues in the CDR3. Looked up from germline, CDR1 is DFQATT and CDR2 is SNEGSKA (reference sequence). The J segment lost 1 base and the V segment lost 6 bases, leaving 3 bases of the junction unmatched. CDR3 region: CSAKTSGGTDTQYF. The CDR3 nucleotides read TGCAGTGCCAAGACTAGCGGGGGCACAGATACGCAGTATTTT.

The J gene is TRBJ1-1, the V gene TRBV4-2; D unresolved. Looked up from germline, CDR1 is LGHNA and CDR2 is YNFKEQ. The CDR3 totals 15 residues. Trimming cost V 0 bases and J 0 bases, with 8 bases left between them. CDR3 in DNA: TGTGCCAGCAGCCAAGATCCGATGTTGAACACTGAAGCTTTCTTT. The encoded protein is CASSQDPMLNTEAFF.

This clonotype was seen only a few times. The chain links TRBV7-2 to TRBJ1-1, with D maybe TRBD1 (6 bases). V lost 5 bases, J lost 0 bases, and 16 bases lay in between. The CDR3 sequence is 16 residues long. CDR1 SGHTA and CDR2 FQGNSA come from the germline V gene. CDR3 in DNA: TGTGCCAGCAGCCAGGACAGTTTCAGAATGAACACTGAAGCTTTCTTT. It yields the protein CASSQDSFRMNTEAFF.

The chain joins TRBV6-6 to TRBJ2-1; a weak D match, TRBD2 (5 bases). From germline, CDR1 is MNHNY and CDR2 SVGAGI (reference sequence). The CDR3 is made up of 13 amino acids. V shed 8 bases and J shed 2 bases, with 10 bases lying between them. CDR3 protein: CASSPAAYNEQFF. CDR3 in DNA: TGTGCCAGCTCACCAGCGGCCTACAATGAGCAGTTCTTC.

This clonotype appeared a few times. V is TRBV5-1 and J is TRBJ1-4; possibly TRBD1 for D (6 bases). V lost 7 bases and J lost 7, with 14 bases in between. The CDR3 is made up of 13 amino acids. Germline V gene lookup returns CDR1 SGHRS and CDR2 YFSETQ. CDR3 sequence reads: CASAVGGSEKLFF. The DNA of the CDR3 is TGCGCCAGCGCCGTGGGGGGCAGTGAAAAACTGTTTTTT.

This clonotype was recorded a few times. The genes are TRBV7-9 and TRBJ2-7; no clear D gene. The germline V and J ends were trimmed by 5 bases and 3 bases, with 11 bases remaining between them. The CDR3 totals 13 residues. Germline-derived CDR1 and CDR2 are SEHNR and FQNEAQ (reference sequence). The CDR3 is CASSPNSGYEQYF. The CDR3 nucleotides read TGTGCCAGCAGCCCCAACTCGGGCTACGAGCAGTACTTC. Combining the CDR3 with reference TRBV7-9 and TRBJ2-7 gives the whole variable domain DTGVSQNPRHKITKRGQNVTFRCDPISEHNRLYWYRQTLGQGPEFLTYFQNEAQLEKSRLLSDRFSAERPKGSFSTLEIQRTEQGDSAMYLCASSPNSGYEQYFGPGTRLTVT.

The V and J genes are TRBV12-3 or TRBV12-4 and TRBJ2-3; no definite D call. The V end lost 0 bases, the J end lost 1 base, and 8 bases lay between the germline ends. CDR3 length: 15 amino acids. DNA for the CDR3: TGTGCCAGCAGTTTAGCGGACCGGGGCACAGATACGCAGTATTTT. Amino acid sequence: CASSLADRGTDTQYF.

This clonotype was seen a few times. The rearrangement joins TRBV29-1 to TRBJ1-2, with D hard to call. Trimming removed 6 bases from V and 2 bases from J, with 13 bases in between. This CDR3 is 13 amino acids long. Germline CDR1 SQVTM, CDR2 ANQGSEA. The CDR3 nucleotides are TGCAGCGTCTTTTCCGACAAGAACTATGGCTACACCTTC. It is translated as CSVFSDKNYGYTF.

The rearrangement joins TRBV6-5 to TRBJ2-7, with D unresolved. Germline V CDR1 and CDR2: MNHEY, SVGAGI. Deletions cut 0 bases from V and 3 bases from J, with 12 bases between. The CDR3 sequence is 15 residues long. This chain's CDR3 is CASSYSLGKGYEQYF. The CDR3 DNA reads as TGTGCCAGCAGTTACTCGTTAGGGAAGGGCTACGAGCAGTACTTC.

A few counts support this clonotype. The chain is built from TRBV9 and TRBJ2-7, with a possible D match to TRBD1 (6 bases). This CDR3 contains 18 residues. Between the trimmed V and J ends, which lost 3 bases and 6 bases, there was a span of 28 bases. Looked up from germline, CDR1 is SGDLS and CDR2 is YYNGEE. In nucleotides, the CDR3 is TGTGCCAGCAGCGCCTCAATAGGAACAGGGAAAATGGACCTCGAGCAGTACTTC. It codes for CASSASIGTGKMDLEQYF.

There are a few counts of this clonotype. The gene calls are TRBV20-1 and TRBJ2-5; TRBD2 might be the D (7 bases). The germline CDR1 and CDR2 sequences are DFQATT and SNEGSKA (reference sequence). Between the trimmed V and J ends, which lost 5 bases and 3 bases, there was a span of 19 bases. The CDR3 covers 15 residues. The CDR3 loop reads CSAPRGAGVKETQYF. The DNA of the CDR3 is TGCAGTGCTCCAAGGGGGGCGGGGGTTAAAGAGACCCAGTACTTC.

This rearrangement joins TRBV20-1 to TRBJ2-3; D gene ambiguous. V was shortened by 2 bases and J by 2 bases, with 11 bases between the two germline ends. Germline V gives CDR1 DFQATT, CDR2 SNEGSKA (reference sequence). CDR3 length: 14 residues. The CDR3 loop reads CSARSAPPTDTQYF. The CDR3 DNA follows: TGCAGTGCTAGAAGCGCCCCGCCCACAGATACGCAGTATTTT.

The rearrangement joins TRBV3-1 to TRBJ1-5; tentative D call: TRBD1 (6 bases). The CDR3 length is 15 residues. Germline-derived CDR1 and CDR2 are LGHDT and YNNKEL (reference sequence). V was clipped by 3 bases and J by 6 bases, with 15 bases between them. CDR3 DNA sequence: TGTGCCAGCAGCCAGGCTACAGGGCTCGGTCAGCCCCAGCATTTT. This encodes CASSQATGLGQPQHF. Looking up the rest from reference TRBV3-1 and TRBJ1-5 gives the full variable domain: DTAVSQTPKYLVTQMGNDKSIKCEQNLGHDTMYWYKQDSKKFLKIMFSYNNKELIINETVPNRFSPKSPDKAHLNLHINSLELGDSAVYFCASSQATGLGQPQHFGDGTRLSIL.